This TCR beta chain was documented in a study of regulatory T cells in long-lasting Graves disease. About the research overall: Graves' cases, newly diagnosed, had used antithyroid drugs under 3 months.

This clonotype was picked up many times. This CDR3 spans 15 amino acids. CDR1 is MNHEY, CDR2 SVGEGT, per germline. Trimming left V 5 bases short and J 0 bases short, with 11 bases between. Building of the TCR beta libraries involved iRepertoire HTBI primers and Arm-PCR of CDR3 regions. TCRdb passed the multiplex PCR reads through MiXCR, listing each CDR3 protein once. The sample yields about 560,000 distinct CDR3 sequences, 15% to 20% seen once. Time point denoted: newly diagnosed GD, antithyroid drugs for less than 3 months. The TCR library was made from RNA extracted from PBMCs. The same specimen was also included in a second study, on T cells in Graves' hyperthyroidism and ophthalmopathy. Per that paper: Appearing also in blood were most of the thyroid clonotypes expanded above 0.001.

The chain has TRBV6-2 or TRBV6-3 and TRBJ1-5; D is possibly TRBD1 (5 bases). This receptor was taken from a man in his late teens or twenties with Graves disease. The sample in question was peripheral blood mononuclear cells (PBMCs), obtained at new diagnosis, from a patient treated with antithyroid drugs. DNA of the CDR3: TGTGCCAGCAGTGCCGGGACGGATAGCAATCAGCCCCAGCATTTT. It translates to CASSAGTDSNQPQHF.